This entry lists 31 T cell receptor beta chains sequenced from one sample in a study of shared clonotypes between healthy human individuals. Terminally differentiated effector memory CD45RA+ cells were left out of the naive CD8 fraction, which was CD45RO-negative and positively selected for CCR7. Only in-frame clones appear in the TCRdb table, and some are missing; sequencing was by immunoSEQ multiplex PCR. In the table there are 450,000 to 700,000 clones, around 95% of which are singletons. The material sequenced was naive CD8+ T cells sorted from blood. The receptor source for this set is a woman younger than 45 in good health.

The chain recombines TRBV5-1 with TRBJ2-1; no clear D. The CDR3 contains 11 residues. Germline values: CDR1 SGHRS, CDR2 YFSETQ. Trimming removed 8 bases from V and 8 bases from J, with 11 bases in between. The CDR3 coding sequence is TGCGCCAGTAAGTGGGTTGATGAGCAGTTCTTC. It yields the protein CASKWVDEQFF.

CDR3 DNA sequence: TGTGCCAGCAGCGATACCGGGACAATGAACACCGGGGAGCTGTTTTTT. It is translated as CASSDTGTMNTGELFF. The chain couples TRBV11-3 to TRBJ2-2, with a tentative D call TRBD1 (6 bases). Deletions cut 5 bases from V and 1 base from J, with 14 bases between. This CDR3 comprises 16 residues. The germline CDR1 and CDR2 sequences are SGHNT and YENEEA.

The chain's CDR3 is CASSTDSLIYEQYF. Here the CDR3 DNA reads TGTGCCAGTAGTACGGACAGCCTTATCTACGAGCAGTACTTC. V gene TRBV19 combines with J gene TRBJ2-7; TRBD1 might be the D (6 bases). The germline V gene encodes CDR1 LNHDA and CDR2 SQIVND (reference sequence). The CDR3 contains 14 residues. V was clipped by 4 bases and J by 3 bases, with 13 bases between them.

In DNA, the CDR3 is TGTGCCAGCAGCTTAGGTTCGCTAGCGGGTCCCGGAGACGAGCAGTACTTC. This encodes CASSLGSLAGPGDEQYF. This sequence joins TRBV11-2 and TRBJ2-7; 8 bases map to TRBD2. The ends lost 1 base at V and 5 bases at J; junction bases unmatched: 13. The CDR3 is made up of 17 amino acids. The germline CDR1 and CDR2 sequences are SGHAT and FQNNGV. The full variable domain, rest sourced from reference TRBV11-2 and TRBJ2-7, is EAGVAQSPRYKIIEKRQSVAFWCNPISGHATLYWYQQILGQGPKLLIQFQNNGVVDDSQLPKDRFSAERLKGVDSTLKIQPAKLEDSAVYLCASSLGSLAGPGDEQYFGPGTRLTVT.

This chain uses TRBV15 with TRBJ2-4; 10 nucleotides align to TRBD2. The CDR3 has 16 amino acids. The germline V gene has CDR1 LNHNV and CDR2 YYDKDF (reference sequence). Trimming cost V 11 bases and J 3 bases; bases outside gene matches: 13. In nucleotides, the CDR3 is TGTGCCTCCGCTGGGAGCGGGAGGGCCCACAAAAACATTCAGTACTTC. It specifies CASAGSGRAHKNIQYF.

The V call is TRBV9, the J call TRBJ2-1, with D perhaps TRBD1 or TRBD2 (5 bases each). Germline V gives CDR1 SGDLS, CDR2 YYNGEE. Trimming took off 2 bases at V and 0 bases at J, with 15 bases between the two ends. The CDR3 contains 17 residues. The CDR3 coding sequence is TGTGCCAGCAGCGTGGGAAGGGACGGACTCTCCTACAATGAGCAGTTCTTC. This gives the protein CASSVGRDGLSYNEQFF.

The chain combines TRBV6-5 with TRBJ2-3; possibly TRBD1 for D (6 bases). The germline V gene has CDR1 MNHEY and CDR2 SVGAGI. V lost 3 bases and J 2 bases, leaving 15 bases between the germline ends. The CDR3 contains 16 residues. CDR3 sequence: CASSYPRDTPTDTQYF. The CDR3 coding sequence is TGTGCCAGCAGTTATCCCCGGGACACTCCCACAGATACGCAGTATTTT.

V is TRBV5-1 and J is TRBJ1-2; D unclear. V was trimmed by 0 bases and J by 3 bases, leaving 9 bases between them. Germline CDR1 and CDR2: SGHRS and YFSETQ. The CDR3 covers 14 residues. The CDR3 spells CASSLGAGDYGYTF. The DNA of the CDR3 is TGCGCCAGCAGCTTGGGCGCGGGCGACTATGGCTACACCTTC.

This clone came up once. The chain carries TRBV28 and TRBJ2-1; D is ambiguous. Germline CDR1 reads MDHEN; CDR2 reads SYDVKM. The CDR3 totals 11 residues. The V end lost 9 bases, the J end lost 7 bases, and 10 bases lay between the germline ends. In DNA, the CDR3 is TGTGCCAGAATCAGATTGAATGAGCAGTTCTTC. Protein: CARIRLNEQFF.

With regard to this clone: The germline gene is not matched at one end of the junction; a read error may be the cause. J is TRBJ2-2 and V is TRBV11-2, with 7 bases fitting TRBD1. The germline CDR1 and CDR2 sequences are SGHAT and FQNNGV. The CDR3 totals 15 residues. The CDR3 here is CASSVESRGTGELFF. The CDR3 DNA reads TGTGCCAGCAGCGTAGAGTCCAGGGGGACCGGGGAGCTGTTTTTT.

This chain connects TRBV7-9 to TRBJ2-1; the D is unclear. Germline CDR1 SEHNR, CDR2 FQNEAQ (reference sequence). V was pared by 3 bases and J by 6 bases, with 9 bases between. The CDR3 spans 13 residues. The CDR3 loop is CASSLRTGNEQFF. The CDR3 DNA follows: TGTGCCAGCAGCTTGAGGACGGGCAATGAGCAGTTCTTC. The whole variable domain, remainder taken from reference TRBV7-9 and TRBJ2-1, is DTGVSQNPRHKITKRGQNVTFRCDPISEHNRLYWYRQTLGQGPEFLTYFQNEAQLEKSRLLSDRFSAERPKGSFSTLEIQRTEQGDSAMYLCASSLRTGNEQFFGPGTRLTVL.

The chain combines TRBV18 with TRBJ2-1; 15 bases line up with TRBD2. V lost 3 bases to trimming and J lost 3 bases; unmatched junction nucleotides: 6. Per the germline V gene, CDR1 is KGHSH and CDR2 is LQKENI. The CDR3 extends over 18 amino acids. In DNA form, the CDR3 reads TGTGCCAGCTCACCTTGGACTAGCGGGAGGGCCAGCTACAATGAGCAGTTCTTC. Residues: CASSPWTSGRASYNEQFF.

This chain links TRBV5-6 with TRBJ2-7, with D perhaps TRBD2 (5 bases). V was clipped by 4 bases and J by 5 bases, with 10 bases between them. The CDR3 contains 12 residues. CDR1 is SGHDT, CDR2 YYEEEE, per germline. This CDR3 is CASSPGSDEQYF. DNA for the CDR3: TGTGCCAGCAGCCCGGGGTCGGACGAGCAGTACTTC.

The chain carries TRBV27 and TRBJ2-4; D gene uncertain. The CDR3 sequence is 14 residues long. V lost 6 bases, J lost 0 bases, and 9 bases lay in between. The germline gives CDR1 MNHEY, CDR2 SMNVEV (reference sequence). Written as DNA, the CDR3 is TGTGCCAGCAGCCCGGACCTAGCCAAAAACATTCAGTACTTC. This sequence encodes CASSPDLAKNIQYF.

CDR3 bases: TGCGCCAGCAGCCGGGGACCACAGGGGGCCGGCTCCACAGATACGCAGTATTTT. Residues: CASSRGPQGAGSTDTQYF. V is TRBV5-1 and J is TRBJ2-3; 9 bases map to TRBD1. V shed 4 bases and J 2 bases; nucleotides not matched to a gene: 14. Germline V gives CDR1 SGHRS, CDR2 YFSETQ. The CDR3 spans 18 residues.

V and J are TRBV4-1 and TRBJ2-1; D is uncertain. V lost 6 bases and J lost 4, with 13 bases in between. The CDR3 is 14 amino acids. Germline V lookup: CDR1 MGHRA, CDR2 YSYEKL. The CDR3 DNA reads as TGCGCCAGCAGACCCTTGGTGGGGTACAATGAGCAGTTCTTC. Translating gives CASRPLVGYNEQFF.

The chain recombines TRBV10-2 with TRBJ2-7; tentatively, D is TRBD2 (5 bases). The germline gives CDR1 WSHSY, CDR2 SAAADI. The CDR3 is 16 amino acids. V shed 2 bases and J shed 2 bases, with 16 bases lying between them. The CDR3 DNA is TGCGCCAGCAGTGAGCCTACGACTACCCACCCCTACGAGCAGTACTTC. Translated, it gives CASSEPTTTHPYEQYF.

This chain connects TRBV5-4 to TRBJ2-1; tentatively, D is TRBD1 (6 bases). The CDR3 sequence is 14 residues long. Trimming cost V 3 bases and J 7 bases, with 14 bases left between them. Germline-derived CDR1 and CDR2 are SGHNT and YYREEE (reference sequence). CDR3 sequence: CASSSMTGPNEQFF. The CDR3 nucleotides read TGTGCCAGCAGCTCCATGACAGGCCCGAATGAGCAGTTCTTC. The full variable domain, its missing parts supplied by reference TRBV5-4 and TRBJ2-1, is ETGVTQSPTHLIKTRGQQVTLRCSSQSGHNTVSWYQQALGQGPQFIFQYYREEENGRGNFPPRFSGLQFPNYSSELNVNALELDDSALYLCASSSMTGPNEQFFGPGTRLTVL.

V gene TRBV7-9 combines with J gene TRBJ2-7; D might be TRBD1 (6 bases). This CDR3 has 16 residues. Germline V gene lookup returns CDR1 SEHNR and CDR2 FQNEAQ (reference sequence). With 4 bases removed from V and 3 bases from J, the gap between germline ends came to 19 bases. CDR3 protein: CASSSLRRGGGYEQYF. CDR3 in DNA: TGTGCCAGCAGCTCACTACGCAGGGGCGGAGGCTACGAGCAGTACTTC.

The chain recombines TRBV6-6 with TRBJ1-5; D gene ambiguous. Trimming took 2 bases from V and 3 from J, leaving 14 bases between them. There are 16 residues in the CDR3. Germline lookup yields CDR1 MNHNY and CDR2 SVGAGI (reference sequence). CDR3 amino acids: CASSYTHRLSNQPQHF. CDR3 coding DNA: TGTGCCAGCAGTTACACACACAGACTGTCCAATCAGCCCCAGCATTTT.

This clone was counted once. The chain joins TRBV29-1 to TRBJ2-1; 10 positions match TRBD2. V lost 6 bases to trimming and J lost 4 bases; unmatched junction nucleotides: 6. Looked up from germline, CDR1 is SQVTM and CDR2 is ANQGSEA. The CDR3 totals 14 residues. This CDR3 is CSVPGLATYNEQFF. The DNA for the CDR3 is TGCAGCGTCCCGGGACTAGCGACTTACAATGAGCAGTTCTTC.

The chain combines TRBV28 with TRBJ1-5; tentatively, D is TRBD1 (5 bases). This CDR3 is built from 12 residues. CDR1 MDHEN and CDR2 SYDVKM come from the germline V gene. The V and J ends lost 8 bases and 2 bases respectively, with 7 bases between them. CDR3 sequence reads: CASQGGNQPQHF. DNA of the CDR3: TGTGCCAGCCAGGGAGGCAATCAGCCCCAGCATTTT.

The chain joins TRBV27 to TRBJ2-1; D unclear. This CDR3 comprises 13 residues. V lost 6 bases and J lost 3, with 9 bases in between. Germline-derived CDR1 and CDR2 are MNHEY and SMNVEV (reference sequence). The CDR3 coding sequence is TGTGCCAGCAGCCCAACCCACTACAATGAGCAGTTCTTC. It codes for CASSPTHYNEQFF.

The J gene is TRBJ2-5, the V gene TRBV11-2; D is uncertain. The J call could be wrong; TRBJ2-7 is a better fit for the DNA end. This CDR3 region has 12 residues. Germline lookup yields CDR1 SGHAT and CDR2 FQNNGV. CDR3: CASSLPTYEQYF. The CDR3 bases are TGTGCCAGCAGCCTGCCAACCTACGAGCAGTACTTC.

The J gene is TRBJ2-1, the V gene TRBV7-9, with TRBD2 matching 10 bases. Germline V gives CDR1 SEHNR, CDR2 FQNEAQ (reference sequence). This CDR3 region has 15 residues. V dropped 5 bases and J dropped 7; count of bases not matched to a gene: 8. This CDR3 reads CASSLLAGAGNEQFF. In DNA, the CDR3 is TGTGCCAGCAGCCTTCTAGCGGGAGCGGGTAATGAGCAGTTCTTC.

The chain recombines TRBV13 with TRBJ2-1; no clear D gene. The V end lost 4 bases, the J end lost 4 bases, and 20 bases lay between the germline ends. The CDR3 spans 17 residues. CDR1 PRHDT and CDR2 FYEKMQ come from the germline V gene (reference sequence). As DNA, the CDR3 is TGTGCCAGCAGCTCGCCGGGCTCGTGGGTCGGGTACAATGAGCAGTTCTTC. Translation: CASSSPGSWVGYNEQFF.

CDR3 protein: CASSVAGLAKNIQYF. Written as DNA, the CDR3 is TGTGCCAGCAGTGTGGCAGGACTAGCCAAAAACATTCAGTACTTC. The rearrangement links TRBV2 to TRBJ2-4; D perhaps matches TRBD2 (5 bases). The CDR3 covers 15 residues. Trimming took off 4 bases at V and 0 bases at J, with 10 bases between the two ends. Per the germline V gene, CDR1 is SNHLY and CDR2 is FYNNEI.

The chain links TRBV28 to TRBJ1-5; D not certain. The germline V gene encodes CDR1 MDHEN and CDR2 SYDVKM. The CDR3 has 15 amino acids. Trimming shortened V by 5 bases and J by 0 bases, and 11 bases separated the two germline ends. The chain's CDR3 is CASSHTWGSNQPQHF. CDR3 nucleotide sequence: TGTGCCAGCAGTCACACTTGGGGTAGCAATCAGCCCCAGCATTTT.

The rearrangement joins TRBV2 to TRBJ2-5, with D possibly matching TRBD1 (6 bases). Per germline, CDR1 SNHLY and CDR2 FYNNEI. The CDR3 is 13 residues long. The V and J ends lost 4 bases and 5 bases respectively, with 11 bases between them. The CDR3 sequence: CASSGGPPETQYF. CDR3 nucleotides: TGTGCCAGCAGTGGGGGGCCTCCGGAGACCCAGTACTTC.

This rearrangement joins TRBV7-2 to TRBJ1-1, with a tentative D call TRBD1 (6 bases). V lost 7 bases and J lost 4, with 16 bases in between. This CDR3 has 14 residues. Germline V lookup: CDR1 SGHTA, CDR2 FQGNSA. The CDR3 is CASTIAGGGTEAFF. The DNA for the CDR3 is TGTGCCAGCACCATAGCCGGGGGCGGCACTGAAGCTTTCTTT.

The genes are TRBV4-1 and TRBJ2-7; 9 positions agree with TRBD1. CDR3 length: 15 residues. V trimming: 6 bases; J trimming: 1 base; junction bases outside the gene matches: 7. CDR1 is MGHRA and CDR2 is YSYEKL in the germline V gene. The CDR3 DNA follows: TGCGCCAGCAGGCAAATCGGACAGGGGTCCTACGAGCAGTACTTC. Its translation: CASRQIGQGSYEQYF.